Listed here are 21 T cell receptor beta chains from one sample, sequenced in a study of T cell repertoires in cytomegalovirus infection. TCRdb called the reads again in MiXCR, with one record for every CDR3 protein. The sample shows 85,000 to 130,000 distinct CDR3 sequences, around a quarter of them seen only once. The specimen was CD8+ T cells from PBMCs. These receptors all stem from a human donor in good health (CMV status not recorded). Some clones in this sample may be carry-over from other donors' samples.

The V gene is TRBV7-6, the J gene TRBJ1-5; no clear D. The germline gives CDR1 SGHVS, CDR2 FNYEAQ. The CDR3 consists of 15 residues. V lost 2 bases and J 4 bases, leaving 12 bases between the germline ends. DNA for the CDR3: TGTGCCAGCAGCTTATATCCCAGATCTAATCAGCCCCAGCATTTT. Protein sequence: CASSLYPRSNQPQHF.

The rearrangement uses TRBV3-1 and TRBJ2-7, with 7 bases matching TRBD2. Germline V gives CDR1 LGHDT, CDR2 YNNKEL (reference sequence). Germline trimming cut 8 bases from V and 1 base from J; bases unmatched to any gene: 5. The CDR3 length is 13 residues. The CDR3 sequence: CASRWGGSYEQYF. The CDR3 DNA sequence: TGTGCCAGCCGGTGGGGGGGTTCCTACGAGCAGTACTTC.

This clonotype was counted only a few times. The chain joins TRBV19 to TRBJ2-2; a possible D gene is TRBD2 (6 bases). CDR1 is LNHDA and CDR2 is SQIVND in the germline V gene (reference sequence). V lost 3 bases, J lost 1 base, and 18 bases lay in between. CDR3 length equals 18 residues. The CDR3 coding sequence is TGTGCCAGTAGTATGTGGGAGGTGAGGGGACTGAACACCGGGGAGCTGTTTTTT. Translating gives CASSMWEVRGLNTGELFF.

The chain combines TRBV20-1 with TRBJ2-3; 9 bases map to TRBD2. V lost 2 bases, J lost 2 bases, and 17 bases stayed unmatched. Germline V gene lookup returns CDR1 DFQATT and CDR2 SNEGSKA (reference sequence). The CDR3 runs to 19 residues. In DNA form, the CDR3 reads TGCAGTGCTAGACCCCTCGGTGGCGGGGGGGCCAGGTCCACAGATACGCAGTATTTT. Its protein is CSARPLGGGGARSTDTQYF.

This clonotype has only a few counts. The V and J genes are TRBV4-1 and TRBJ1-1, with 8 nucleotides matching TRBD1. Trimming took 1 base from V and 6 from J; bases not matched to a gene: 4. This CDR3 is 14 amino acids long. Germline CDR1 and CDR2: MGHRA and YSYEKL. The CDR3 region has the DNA TGCGCCAGCAGCCAAGGGACAGGGCTCGCTGAAGCTTTCTTT. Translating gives CASSQGTGLAEAFF.

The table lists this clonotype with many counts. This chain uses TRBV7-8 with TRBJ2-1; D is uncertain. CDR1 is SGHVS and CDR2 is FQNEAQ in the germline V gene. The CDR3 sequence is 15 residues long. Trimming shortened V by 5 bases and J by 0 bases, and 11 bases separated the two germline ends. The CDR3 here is CASSPTQSSYNEQFF. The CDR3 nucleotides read TGTGCCAGCAGCCCGACTCAGAGCTCCTACAATGAGCAGTTCTTC.

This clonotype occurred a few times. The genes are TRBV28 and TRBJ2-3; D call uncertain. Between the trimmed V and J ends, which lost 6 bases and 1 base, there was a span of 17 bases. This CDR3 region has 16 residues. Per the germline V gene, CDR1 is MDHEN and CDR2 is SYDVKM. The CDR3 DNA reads TGTGCCAGCAGCTCCCGGGCAGTGTCTGGCACAGATACGCAGTATTTT. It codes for CASSSRAVSGTDTQYF. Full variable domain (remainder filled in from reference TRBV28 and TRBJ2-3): DVKVTQSSRYLVKRTGEKVFLECVQDMDHENMFWYRQDPGLGLRLIYFSYDVKMKEKGDIPEGYSVSREKKERFSLILESASTNQTSMYLCASSSRAVSGTDTQYFGPGTRLTVL.

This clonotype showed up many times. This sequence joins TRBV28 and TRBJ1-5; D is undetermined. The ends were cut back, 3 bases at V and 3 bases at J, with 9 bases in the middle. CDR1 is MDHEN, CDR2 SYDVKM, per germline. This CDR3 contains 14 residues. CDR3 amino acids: CASSLLQDNQPQHF. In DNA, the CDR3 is TGTGCCAGCAGTTTGTTGCAGGACAATCAGCCCCAGCATTTT.

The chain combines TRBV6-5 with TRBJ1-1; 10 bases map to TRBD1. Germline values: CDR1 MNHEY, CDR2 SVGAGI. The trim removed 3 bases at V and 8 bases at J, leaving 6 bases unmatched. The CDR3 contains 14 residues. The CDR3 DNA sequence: TGTGCCAGCAGTTATTCCGGGACAGGGGCCGAAGCTTTCTTT. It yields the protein CASSYSGTGAEAFF.

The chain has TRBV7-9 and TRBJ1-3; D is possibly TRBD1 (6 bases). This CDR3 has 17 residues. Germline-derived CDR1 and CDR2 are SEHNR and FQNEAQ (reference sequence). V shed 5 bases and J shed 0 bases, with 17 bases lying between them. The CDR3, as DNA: TGTGCCAGCAGCGCCCCGAAGCAGGGGAGCTCTGGAAACACCATATATTTT. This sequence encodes CASSAPKQGSSGNTIYF.

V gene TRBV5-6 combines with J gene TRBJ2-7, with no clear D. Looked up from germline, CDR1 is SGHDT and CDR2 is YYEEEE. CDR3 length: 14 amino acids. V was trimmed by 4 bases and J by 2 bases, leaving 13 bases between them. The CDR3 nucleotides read TGTGCCAGCAGCAGCCGAAATACAGCCTACGAGCAGTACTTC. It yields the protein CASSSRNTAYEQYF.

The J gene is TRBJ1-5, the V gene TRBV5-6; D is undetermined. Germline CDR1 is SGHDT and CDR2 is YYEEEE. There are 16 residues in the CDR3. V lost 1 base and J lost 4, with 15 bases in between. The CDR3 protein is CASSLSLSEGNQPQHF. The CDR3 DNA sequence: TGTGCCAGCAGCTTGAGCTTGTCGGAAGGAAATCAGCCCCAGCATTTT.

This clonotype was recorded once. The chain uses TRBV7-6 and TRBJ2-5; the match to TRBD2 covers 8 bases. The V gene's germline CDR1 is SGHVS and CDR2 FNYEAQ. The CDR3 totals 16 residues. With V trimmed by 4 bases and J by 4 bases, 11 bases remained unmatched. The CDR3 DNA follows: TGTGCCAGCAGCTCCCGGGGGGGGGGGGCCGGAGAGACCCAGTACTTC. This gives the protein CASSSRGGGAGETQYF.

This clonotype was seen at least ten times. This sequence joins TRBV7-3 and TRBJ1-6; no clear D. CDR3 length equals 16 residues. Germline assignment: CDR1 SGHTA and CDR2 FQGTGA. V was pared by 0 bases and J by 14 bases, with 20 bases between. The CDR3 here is CASSLTGSPGTGTLHF. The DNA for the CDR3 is TGTGCCAGCAGCTTAACAGGCAGCCCAGGTACGGGAACCCTCCACTTT.

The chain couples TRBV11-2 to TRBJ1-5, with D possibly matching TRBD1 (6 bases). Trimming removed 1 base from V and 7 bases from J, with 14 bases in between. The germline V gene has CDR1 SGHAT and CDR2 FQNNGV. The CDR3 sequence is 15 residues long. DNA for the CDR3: TGTGCCAGCAGCTTAGGAAGGGGAGGGGGGCAGCCCCAGCATTTT. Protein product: CASSLGRGGGQPQHF.

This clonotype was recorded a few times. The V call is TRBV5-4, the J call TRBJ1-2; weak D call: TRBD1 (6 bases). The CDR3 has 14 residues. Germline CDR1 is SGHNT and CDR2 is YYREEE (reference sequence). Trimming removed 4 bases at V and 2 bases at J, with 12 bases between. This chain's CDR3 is CASSPGQTNYGYTF. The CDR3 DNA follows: TGTGCCAGCAGCCCCGGACAGACAAACTATGGCTACACCTTC.

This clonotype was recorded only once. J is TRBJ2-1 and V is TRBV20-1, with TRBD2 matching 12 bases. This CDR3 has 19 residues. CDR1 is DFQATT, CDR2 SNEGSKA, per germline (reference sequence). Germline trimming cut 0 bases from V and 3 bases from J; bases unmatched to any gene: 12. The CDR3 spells CSAREMILAGGHFYNEQFF. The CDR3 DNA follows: TGCAGTGCTAGAGAAATGATACTAGCGGGAGGCCATTTCTACAATGAGCAGTTCTTC.

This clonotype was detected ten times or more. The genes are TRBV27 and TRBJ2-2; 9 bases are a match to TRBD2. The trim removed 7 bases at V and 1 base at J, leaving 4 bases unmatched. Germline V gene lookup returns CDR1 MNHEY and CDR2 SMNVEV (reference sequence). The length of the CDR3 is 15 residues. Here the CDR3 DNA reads TGTGCCAGCACCTCGCGGGGGGGGAACACCGGGGAGCTGTTTTTT. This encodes CASTSRGGNTGELFF.

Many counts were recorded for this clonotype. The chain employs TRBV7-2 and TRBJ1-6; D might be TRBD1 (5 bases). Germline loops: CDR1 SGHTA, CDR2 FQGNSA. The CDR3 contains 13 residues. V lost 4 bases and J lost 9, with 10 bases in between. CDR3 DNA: TGTGCCAGCAGCTCCCAGGGCGGTTCACCCCTCCACTTT. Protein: CASSSQGGSPLHF.

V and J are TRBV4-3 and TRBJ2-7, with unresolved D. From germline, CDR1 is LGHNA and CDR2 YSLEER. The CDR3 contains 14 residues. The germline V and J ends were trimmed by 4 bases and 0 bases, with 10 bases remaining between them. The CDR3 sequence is CASSPSVSSYEQYF. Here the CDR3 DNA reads TGCGCCAGCAGCCCGTCCGTAAGCTCCTACGAGCAGTACTTC.

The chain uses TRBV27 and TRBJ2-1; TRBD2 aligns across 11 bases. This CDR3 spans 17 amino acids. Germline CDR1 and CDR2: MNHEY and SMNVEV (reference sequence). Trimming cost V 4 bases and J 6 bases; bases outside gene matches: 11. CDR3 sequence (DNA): TGTGCCAGCAGTTCCCGACTAGCGGGGATCCTCCCCAATGAGCAGTTCTTC. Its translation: CASSSRLAGILPNEQFF.